A selection of T cell receptor beta chains follows, all from one sample in a study of molecular identifiers for immune sequencing clone quantification. Using its own MiXCR run on the PCR reads, TCRdb lists one record per CDR3 protein. The sample lists about 640,000 distinct CDR3 sequences; 15% to 20% were seen once. Sequenced sample: naive CD8+ T cells from blood, with Jurkat cell RNA spiked in. These receptors were obtained from a human donor in good health. Some libraries in this study had Jurkat cell RNA spiked in. Each CDR3 is given with its conserved first and last residue. Each record gives: D gene, clone size, V gene, J gene, CDR3 protein, CDR3 DNA. The D gene is left open where the match is weak. Clone size is shown for a subset of rows, as once, few, many or a class of expanded clone.

>TRBD2|few|TRBV11-2|TRBJ2-3
CASSSSGGPTDTQYF
TGTGCCAGCAGCTCGTCGGGGGGGCCCACAGATACGCAGTATTTT
>.|.|TRBV28|TRBJ1-4
CASSFVGKLFF
TGTGCCAGCTCTTTCGTAGGAAAACTGTTTTTT
>.|.|TRBV4-1|TRBJ1-1
CASSQERNTEALF
TGCGCCAGCAGCCAAGAGAGGAACACTGAAGCTCTCTTT
>.|many|TRBV30|TRBJ2-1
CAWSGGNEQFF
TGTGCCTGGAGTGGGGGCAATGAGCAGTTCTTC
>.|many|TRBV25-1|TRBJ1-5
CASSEGGAGNQPQHF
TGTGCCAGCAGTGAGGGGGGGGCAGGCAATCAGCCCCAGCATTTT
>TRBD1|.|TRBV5-1|TRBJ1-1
CAGSLDPGTANTEAHF
TGCGCCGGCAGCTTGGATCCTGGGACAGCAAACACTGAAGCTCACTTT
>.|many|TRBV7-6|TRBJ2-2
CASSLQSNRAGTGELFF
TGTGCCAGCAGCTTACAATCCAACAGGGCCGGGACCGGGGAGCTGTTTTTT
>.|few|TRBV19|TRBJ1-1
CASSISKNTEAFF
TGTGCCAGTAGTATTAGTAAGAACACTGAAGCTTTCTTT
>TRBD2|.|TRBV3-1|TRBJ2-1
CASSQDRRTSGVGQFF
TGTGCCAGCAGCCAAGATCGACGGACTAGCGGAGTAGGGCAGTTCTTC
>.|many|TRBV6-6|TRBJ1-3
CASSDRTAAGNTIYF
TGTGCCAGCAGTGACAGGACCGCCGCTGGAAACACCATATATTTT
>.|.|TRBV2|TRBJ2-2
CASSEWTNTGELFF
TGTGCCAGCAGTGAATGGACGAACACCGGGGAGCTGTTTTTT
>.|many|TRBV4-3|TRBJ1-1
CASSQELSGPPTEAFF
TGCGCCAGCAGCCAAGAGCTGTCAGGACCTCCGACTGAAGCTTTCTTT
>TRBD1|.|TRBV3-1|TRBJ1-2
CASSQGQGTHGYTF
TGTGCCAGCAGCCAAGGACAGGGTACCCATGGCTACACCTTC
>.|many|TRBV6-2/TRBV6-3|TRBJ2-6
CASSYSGPSGANVLTF
TGTGCCAGCAGTTACTCTGGCCCCTCTGGGGCCAACGTCCTGACTTTC
>.|many|TRBV18|TRBJ2-3
CATKIGADTQYF
TGTGCCACAAAAATCGGGGCAGATACGCAGTATTTT